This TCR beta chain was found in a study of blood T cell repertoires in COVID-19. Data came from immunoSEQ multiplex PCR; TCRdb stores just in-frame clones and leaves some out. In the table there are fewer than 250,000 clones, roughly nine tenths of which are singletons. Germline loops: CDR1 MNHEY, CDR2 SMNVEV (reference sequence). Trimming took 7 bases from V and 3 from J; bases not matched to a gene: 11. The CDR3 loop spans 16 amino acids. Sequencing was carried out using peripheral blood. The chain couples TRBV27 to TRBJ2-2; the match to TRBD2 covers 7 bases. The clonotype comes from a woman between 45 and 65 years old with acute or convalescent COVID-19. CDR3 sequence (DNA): TGTGCCAGCACCGCGATGAGGCGGGGGTACACCGGGGAGCTGTTTTTT. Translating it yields CASTAMRRGYTGELFF.